This T cell receptor beta chain was identified in a study of monozygotic twins with cystic fibrosis. Points on this clone: What it binds is not known.

CDR1 and CDR2 from the germline V gene are GTSNPN and SVGIG (reference sequence). Trimming cost V 0 bases and J 5 bases; bases outside gene matches: 0. There are 15 residues in the CDR3. Study results and caveats: Age, concordance and disease severity did not associate with shared CDR3 numbers. In 13 of 16 pairs, V gene usage was closest to the co-twin's.

Some clones are missing from TCRdb's copy, which holds only in-frame ones; the method was immunoSEQ multiplex PCR. The table includes around 10,000 clones, more than 99% detected once. The rearrangement uses TRBV30 and TRBJ2-2; the match to TRBD2 covers 13 bases. The sample comprised blood. This TCR came from a man aged 18 to 30 with cystic fibrosis. CDR3 DNA sequence: TGTGCCTGGAGTGTACTAGCGGGAGGGACCGGGGAGCTGTTTTTT. Amino acid sequence: CAWSVLAGGTGELFF.